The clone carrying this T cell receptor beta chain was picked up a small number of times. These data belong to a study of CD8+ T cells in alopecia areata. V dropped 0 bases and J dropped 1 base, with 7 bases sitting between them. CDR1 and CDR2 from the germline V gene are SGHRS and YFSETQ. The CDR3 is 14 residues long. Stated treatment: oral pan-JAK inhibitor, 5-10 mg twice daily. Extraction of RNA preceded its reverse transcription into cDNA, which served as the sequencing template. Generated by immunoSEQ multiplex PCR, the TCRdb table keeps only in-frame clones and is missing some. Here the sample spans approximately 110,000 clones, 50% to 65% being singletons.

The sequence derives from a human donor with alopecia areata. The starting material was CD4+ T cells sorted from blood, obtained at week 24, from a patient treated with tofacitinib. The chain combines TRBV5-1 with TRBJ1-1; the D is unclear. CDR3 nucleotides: TGCGCCAGCAGCTTGGCGGGAGGGAACACTGAAGCTTTCTTT. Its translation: CASSLAGGNTEAFF.